This T cell receptor beta chain was identified in a study of blood T cells in healthy people across ages. Each individual donor underwent a draw of ten milliliters of peripheral blood. Total RNA was extracted at no less than 6 micrograms per sample. This clonotype was seen a few times. Its specificity is unknown. The germline CDR1 and CDR2 sequences are SSHAT and FNYEAQ (reference sequence). V dropped 1 base and J dropped 3; count of bases not matched to a gene: 6. CDR3 length: 16 amino acids. Study-wide findings and caveats: Strong correlation was found linking TCR beta diversity to naive T cell percentage. The unsorted PBMCs prevented any conclusive comparison of naive versus antigen-experienced cells.

Through a sample-barcoded 5' primer and a J-beta primer mix, a second PCR was run for about 6 to 11 cycles. TCRdb redid the calling of the 5' RACE reads with MiXCR, one entry per CDR3 protein. The sample lists under 800,000 distinct CDR3 sequences; roughly 43% were seen once. The sequence was obtained from a woman aged 60-75 years in good health. The chain uses TRBV7-7 and TRBJ2-5, with TRBD2 matching 9 bases. The sample consisted of blood. The CDR3 sequence: CASSLVGGGAEETQYF. The CDR3 nucleotides are TGTGCCAGCAGCTTAGTTGGCGGGGGGGCGGAAGAGACCCAGTACTTC.